The 9 T cell receptor beta chains listed next were all sequenced from one sample in a study of shared clonotypes between healthy human individuals. CD45RO-negative, CCR7-selected cells formed the naive CD8 fraction, which excluded terminally differentiated effector memory CD45RA+ cells. TCRdb's table, derived via immunoSEQ multiplex PCR, lists solely in-frame clones and lacks some. The data hold millions of clones, with roughly 94% observed a single time. Sequencing was done on a sample of naive CD8+ T cells sorted from blood. These receptors were taken from a man between 18 and 35 years old in good health.

The gene calls are TRBV20-1 and TRBJ2-7; D is unresolved. Germline CDR1 DFQATT, CDR2 SNEGSKA (reference sequence). The CDR3 has 11 amino acids. Between the trimmed V and J ends, which lost 1 base and 5 bases, there was a span of 6 bases. CDR3 nucleotide sequence: TGCAGTGCTAGAGTCTGGGACGAGCAGTACTTC. Residues: CSARVWDEQYF.

The chain uses TRBV30 and TRBJ1-6; D is unresolved. Germline V gene data show CDR1 as GTSNPN and CDR2 as SVGIG (reference sequence). The V and J ends lost 5 bases and 6 bases respectively, with 11 bases between them. CDR3 length: 13 residues. The CDR3 DNA is TGTGCCTGGGCGGCCGTCGGTAATTCACCCCTCCACTTT. This sequence encodes CAWAAVGNSPLHF. Complete variable domain (other parts from reference TRBV30 and TRBJ1-6): SQTIHQWPATLVQPVGSPLSLECTVEGTSNPNLYWYRQAAGRGLQLLFYSVGIGQISSEVPQNLSASRPQDRQFILSSKKLLLSDSGFYLCAWAAVGNSPLHFGNGTRLTVT.

The CDR3 coding sequence is TGTGCCAGCAGTTCGGGGACAGGGGGCCGGAACATTCAGTACTTC. It translates to CASSSGTGGRNIQYF. The rearrangement links TRBV27 to TRBJ2-4; TRBD1 agrees at 12 bases. Trimming at V came to 4 bases and at J to 7 bases, leaving 5 bases not matched to a gene. The CDR3 runs to 15 residues. Germline values: CDR1 MNHEY, CDR2 SMNVEV (reference sequence).

V is TRBV29-1 and J is TRBJ1-2; D gene ambiguous. Germline lookup yields CDR1 SQVTM and CDR2 ANQGSEA. The CDR3 runs 12 residues. V lost 4 bases and J 8 bases, leaving 14 bases between the germline ends. The CDR3 DNA follows: TGCAGCGTTGTTGGGCGGGCGCGAGGCTACACCTTC. It is translated as CSVVGRARGYTF. Full variable domain (remainder filled in from reference TRBV29-1 and TRBJ1-2): SAVISQKPSRDICQRGTSLTIQCQVDSQVTMMFWYRQQPGQSLTLIATANQGSEATYESGFVIDKFPISRPNLTFSTLTVSNMSPEDSSIYLCSVVGRARGYTFGSGTRLTVV.

The DNA for the CDR3 is TGCGCCAGCAGTGGGACTAGCGGCACAGATACGCAGTATTTT. Translation gives CASSGTSGTDTQYF. This chain connects TRBV10-2 to TRBJ2-3, with 9 bases aligning to TRBD2. The CDR3 runs to 14 residues. Germline loops: CDR1 WSHSY, CDR2 SAAADI. Germline trimming cut 4 bases from V and 1 base from J; bases unmatched to any gene: 0.

The genes are TRBV27 and TRBJ2-3; 9 bases fit TRBD2. Trimming removed 7 bases from V and 4 bases from J; junction bases left unmatched: 9. CDR1 is MNHEY, CDR2 SMNVEV, per germline (reference sequence). CDR3 length equals 15 residues. The CDR3 DNA reads TGTGCCAGCACCCTGAGCGGGGGGCGGGCAGATACGCAGTATTTT. It codes for CASTLSGGRADTQYF.

The chain couples TRBV14 to TRBJ1-2; D unresolved. The germline gives CDR1 SGHDN, CDR2 FVKESK. The CDR3 is made up of 14 amino acids. V was shortened by 0 bases and J by 4 bases, with 9 bases between the two germline ends. The CDR3 region is CASSQDSESYGYTF. The CDR3 DNA reads as TGTGCCAGCAGCCAAGATTCGGAAAGCTATGGCTACACCTTC. Variable domain in full (rest from reference TRBV14 and TRBJ1-2): EAGVTQFPSHSVIEKGQTVTLRCDPISGHDNLYWYRRVMGKEIKFLLHFVKESKQDESGMPNNRFLAERTGGTYSTLKVQPAELEDSGVYFCASSQDSESYGYTFGSGTRLTVV.

The genes are TRBV9 and TRBJ2-5; tentative D call: TRBD2 (6 bases). Trimming stripped 6 bases from V and 7 bases from J, with 16 bases between. CDR3 size: 13 residues. CDR1 and CDR2 (germline): SGDLS, YYNGEE. This chain's CDR3 is CASTNTVEGTQYF. CDR3 bases: TGTGCCAGCACCAATACCGTGGAGGGGACCCAGTACTTC.

This chain joins TRBV11-2 and TRBJ2-7; 8 nucleotides align to TRBD2. Germline V CDR1 and CDR2: SGHAT, FQNNGV. CDR3 size: 15 residues. V was pared by 1 base and J by 2 bases, with 4 bases of the junction left unmatched. The CDR3 spells CASSLGGLVPYEQYF. DNA of the CDR3: TGTGCCAGCAGCTTAGGGGGACTAGTTCCCTACGAGCAGTACTTC.